This T cell receptor (beta chain) originates from a study of early T cells in non-severe SARS-CoV-2 infection. Background on the study: Sequencing of unsorted whole blood was done on bulk RNA, leaving chains unpaired.

Each CDR3 protein is one row after TCRdb ran MiXCR on the 5' RACE reads. This sample carries fewer than 85,000 distinct CDR3 sequences, roughly an eighth of them seen once, and the ten largest clones take around 1.3%. A note on this clonotype: A much larger clone lies a single base off, so this may be a read error.

The CDR3 is 14 residues long. Trimming removed 2 bases at V and 2 bases at J, with 10 bases between. CDR1 and CDR2 (germline): MNHNY, SVGAGI (reference sequence). This TCR derives from an adult who was a healthcare worker with PCR-confirmed SARS-CoV-2 infection or an uninfected control (not recorded which). The chain carries TRBV6-6 and TRBJ2-7; D is undetermined. Sequencing was carried out using whole blood. CDR3 sequence reads: CASSYQVLTYEQYF. For the CDR3, the DNA is TGTGCCAGCAGTTACCAAGTCTTAACCTACGAGCAGTACTTC.